This TCR beta chain came from a study of T cells in localized non-small cell lung cancer (dated by TCRdb to the early 2020s). For context, the study as a whole: The study analyzed T cell repertoires of 236 early-stage NSCLC patients, comparing tumors and uninvolved tumor-adjacent lungs. All 240 or so NSCLC patients in the cohort were treatment-naive and had localized lung tumors that were resected. A mean age of approximately 70 years was recorded for the NSCLC patients, of whom roughly 130 were male and 85 to 110 were female. General study outcomes and caveats: Because the study design was exploratory, TCR variables were selected using unadjusted p-values without false-discovery rate correction. Longer overall survival was associated with higher T cell density in blood, whereas shorter survival was associated with higher clonality in adjacent lung. Uninvolved tumor-adjacent lung showed the highest T cell clonality, higher than tumor, which suggests more focused antigenic responses in the uninvolved tumor-adjacent lung. Because multi-region tumor sequencing was not performed, intratumor heterogeneity could not be ruled out. A median of roughly 60 of the top 100 tumor clones were detected in paired uninvolved adjacent lung, and some 29 of these tumor clones were also found among the top 100 clones of the paired uninvolved adjacent lung.

At diagnosis, peripheral blood, uninvolved tumor-adjacent lung and tumor were collected and stored as a combination of fresh-frozen and FFPE material. For TCR repertoire profiling, blood samples were analyzed in the form of peripheral blood mononuclear cells. Its CDR3 holds 15 amino acids, cysteine through phenylalanine. Of all the DNA, just the CDR3 is kept, 45 bases in frame from base 1. V loses 5 bases of germline sequence and J loses 4 bases, and the interval between the two ends is 17 bases. CDR1 and CDR2 are read off the germline V gene as SGHNT and YENEEA. About this clone itself: No cognate antigen has been identified for it. Per-nucleotide qualities are absent, and no much larger clonotype sits a single base away.

TCR beta CDR3 regions were sequenced from DNA using the immunoSEQ Assay. In the source study's methods: To compute T cell density, TCR beta template counts were normalized to usable DNA, which was estimated by amplifying housekeeping genes. Using the preseqR package, richness was estimated by extrapolating to 120,000 templates for tissue samples and 400,000 templates for PBMC samples. Clonality was defined as one minus Pielou's evenness. To identify tissue-enriched TCRs, differential abundance testing was run on productive amino-acid clonotypes with a minimum total count of 5 and an alpha of 0.1. The Jaccard Index and the Morisita Overlap Index were used to quantify repertoire overlap between compartments. GLIPH grouped TCR beta CDR3s together with public tetramer-defined viral CDR3s, and a viral motif had to include at least three viral sequences and show V-gene enrichment. Sourced from immuneACCESS, this table was stored by TCRdb with only in-frame sequences that have V and J called. A share of the clones is absent; for the studies checked, an unresolved V gene accounts for under half, and the remainder has no known explanation. V and J calls and clone size are given by that table; D and trimming were obtained from the DNA. The table for this sample lists under 150,000 clones; about 90% of them were counted only once. Together, the top ten hold approximately 1.5% of the sample.

The V and J genes are TRBV11-3 and TRBJ2-5, with TRBD1 perhaps the D gene, on 6 matching bases. The receptor comes from a female donor over 55 with stage I lung adenocarcinoma. Sequenced here: peripheral blood, sampled before any cancer treatment. This receptor carries the CDR3 CASSKGQLLRETQYF. The bases read TGTGCCAGCAGCAAGGGACAACTGCTAAGAGAGACCCAGTACTTC.